Sequencing of this T cell receptor beta chain was carried out in a study of beta chain features in type 1 diabetes. The wider study: In all, some 100,000,000 sorted cells from all samples were analyzed.

The investigators reverse transcribed all of the isolated RNA, so they sequenced expressed TCRB transcripts. Some 3.8 million reads, on average, came from each naive, central memory and regulatory T cell sample. Produced via immunoSEQ multiplex PCR; TCRdb's table is partial and in-frame only. The profile shows some 200,000 clones, around 16% of them singletons. Trimming at V came to 0 bases and at J to 5 bases, leaving 8 bases not matched to a gene. Germline CDR1 and CDR2: SGDLS and YYNGEE. This CDR3 is built from 17 residues. This clone was counted a few times. Its specificity is unknown. Sorted cells reached over 98% purity in every population. Notes on the study in general: Patients with Type 1 diabetes showed moderately but significantly shorter TCRB CDR3s in all four CD4+ subsets. Within the patient group, naive, central memory and Treg TCRB repertoires appeared more similar to each other than within healthy donors.

Source material: naive CD4+ T cells from blood. This sequence originates from a man in his thirties or forties with type 1 diabetes. J is TRBJ2-3 and V is TRBV9, with TRBD2 identical over 11 bases. Here the CDR3 DNA reads TGTGCCAGCAGCGTAGAACTAGCGGGAGTAGTAGGAGATACGCAGTATTTT. It specifies CASSVELAGVVGDTQYF.